These 32 T cell receptor beta chains were sequenced from one sample in a study of T cell repertoires in cytomegalovirus infection (dated by TCRdb to 2018 to 2020). Sequencing instrument: Illumina HiSeq 1500. TCRdb reran the public reads through fastp at Q25 and MiXCR, keeping productive beta chains. CDR3 protein sequences are deduplicated, and each keeps its most common genes and DNA. This sample holds approximately 250,000 distinct CDR3 sequences; around an eighth were observed only once. The top ten clonotypes cover 1.6% of the sample. Sequences were obtained from PBMCs. The origin of the receptors is a human donor in good health (CMV status not recorded). Some clones in this sample may be carry-over from other donors' samples.

This clonotype was picked up a small number of times. The rearrangement joins TRBV2 to TRBJ2-4, with D possibly TRBD1 on 5 matching bases. Trimming shortened V by 5 bases and J by 6 bases, and 11 bases separated the two germline ends. Germline CDR1 is SNHLY and CDR2 is FYNNEI. The CDR3 runs to 13 residues. The CDR3 DNA reads TGTGCCAGCAGTCCACAGACAGCAAACATTCAGTACTTC. Translated: CASSPQTANIQYF.

Many counts were recorded for this clonotype. This chain connects TRBV7-8 to TRBJ2-1, with 8 nucleotides matching TRBD2. Germline CDR1 SGHVS, CDR2 FQNEAQ. With 0 bases clipped from V and 10 bases from J, the junction kept 11 bases outside the gene matches. This CDR3 is 16 amino acids long. Here the CDR3 reads CASSLAGELAAQEQFF. The CDR3 DNA reads TGTGCCAGCAGCTTAGCGGGAGAACTAGCGGCCCAGGAGCAGTTCTTC. The variable domain in full, completed from reference TRBV7-8 and TRBJ2-1, reads GAGVSQSPRYKVAKRGQDVALRCDPISGHVSLFWYQQALGQGPEFLTYFQNEAQLDKSGLPSDRFFAERPEGSVSTLKIQRTQQEDSAVYLCASSLAGELAAQEQFFGPGTRLTVL.

This clonotype showed up just a few times. The chain combines TRBV7-2 with TRBJ1-5; D remains ambiguous. The CDR3 is 12 residues long. CDR1 and CDR2 (germline): SGHTA, FQGNSA. The V gene lost 4 bases and the J gene lost 4 bases, with 5 bases spanning the gap. The CDR3, as DNA: TGTGCCAGCAGCTGGGAAAATCAGCCCCAGCATTTT. Its protein is CASSWENQPQHF.

This clonotype was seen many times. The chain is built from TRBV7-2 and TRBJ2-7, with 10 bases that match TRBD2. V was pared by 1 base and J by 5 bases, with 8 bases of the junction left unmatched. Germline values: CDR1 SGHTA, CDR2 FQGNSA. The CDR3 is 16 residues long. Here the CDR3 reads CASSLVRGLALHEQYF. The CDR3 DNA follows: TGTGCCAGCAGCTTAGTTCGGGGACTAGCGCTACACGAGCAGTACTTC. The entire variable domain, with the rest obtained from reference TRBV7-2 and TRBJ2-7, is as follows: GAGVSQSPSNKVTEKGKDVELRCDPISGHTALYWYRQSLGQGLEFLIYFQGNSAPDKSGLPSDRFSAERTGGSVSTLTIQRTQQEDSAVYLCASSLVRGLALHEQYFGPGTRLTVT.

This clonotype was counted at least ten times. V and J are TRBV7-2 and TRBJ2-3; no firm D call. The V end lost 2 bases, the J end lost 4 bases, and 7 bases lay between the germline ends. This CDR3 contains 13 residues. Germline V gives CDR1 SGHTA, CDR2 FQGNSA. DNA for the CDR3: TGTGCCAGCAGCTTAAAAGCGTCAGATACGCAGTATTTT. Translating gives CASSLKASDTQYF.

This clonotype has at least ten counts. CDR3 sequence: CASRTTADSNQPQHF. Written as DNA, the CDR3 is TGTGCCAGCAGGACTACAGCTGATAGCAATCAGCCCCAGCATTTT. J is TRBJ1-5 and V is TRBV12-3 or TRBV12-4, with D unclear. The ends were cut back, 6 bases at V and 0 bases at J, with 12 bases in the middle. The CDR3 loop spans 15 amino acids.

This clonotype has more than one count but fewer than ten. The chain couples TRBV30 to TRBJ1-1; D remains ambiguous. The CDR3 runs to 12 residues. Germline V gene lookup returns CDR1 GTSNPN and CDR2 SVGIG (reference sequence). Trimming cost V 2 bases and J 0 bases, with 4 bases left between them. This chain's CDR3 is CAWSRLNTEAFF. The CDR3 DNA reads TGTGCCTGGAGTAGGTTGAACACTGAAGCTTTCTTT.

This clonotype was observed a few times. This chain uses TRBV5-1 with TRBJ2-7; tentatively, D is TRBD1 or TRBD2 (6 bases each). The germline gives CDR1 SGHRS, CDR2 YFSETQ. This CDR3 is 15 amino acids long. Trimming left V 2 bases short and J 7 bases short, with 19 bases between. The CDR3 here is CASSLRAGQGPEQYF. The CDR3 DNA is TGCGCCAGCAGCTTAAGGGCGGGGCAGGGGCCAGAGCAGTACTTC.

There are a few counts of this clonotype. This chain joins TRBV14 and TRBJ2-1; no clear D. The CDR3 extends over 18 amino acids. Germline CDR1 reads SGHDN; CDR2 reads FVKESK. Trimming cost V 0 bases and J 9 bases, with 24 bases left between them. DNA of the CDR3: TGTGCCAGCAGCCAAGATCTGTCTGGAGTTATGAAGAAGGGTGAGCAGTTCTTC. Translated, it gives CASSQDLSGVMKKGEQFF.

This clonotype came up many times. The V gene is TRBV7-2, the J gene TRBJ1-1, with 9 bases matching TRBD1. Trimming cost V 0 bases and J 5 bases; bases outside gene matches: 4. The CDR3 extends over 15 amino acids. CDR1 is SGHTA and CDR2 is FQGNSA in the germline V gene. CDR3 nucleotides: TGTGCCAGCAGCTTAGCCAGACAGGGGGGAACTGAAGCTTTCTTT. It specifies CASSLARQGGTEAFF.

Here the CDR3 reads CASRSLAGAGELFF. CDR3 coding DNA: TGTGCCAGCAGGTCCCTAGCGGGAGCGGGGGAGCTGTTTTTT. This chain links TRBV27 with TRBJ2-2; TRBD2 agrees at 10 bases. The CDR3 is made up of 14 amino acids. Germline CDR1 reads MNHEY; CDR2 reads SMNVEV (reference sequence). Trimming cost V 6 bases and J 8 bases; bases outside gene matches: 6.

This clonotype was detected once. This may come from a read error, since a much larger clone is one base off. The J gene is TRBJ1-1, the V gene TRBV28; D ambiguous. This CDR3 contains 14 residues. The germline V gene encodes CDR1 MDHEN and CDR2 SYDVKM. This CDR3 reads CGSSLTAPNTEAFF. DNA for the CDR3: TGTGGCAGCAGTTTGACTGCTCCGAACACTGAAGCTTTCTTT.

This clonotype was detected ten times or more. The chain recombines TRBV2 with TRBJ1-1; D not resolved. Trimming took 10 bases from V and 2 from J, leaving 8 bases between them. The germline V gene encodes CDR1 SNHLY and CDR2 FYNNEI. The CDR3 covers 11 residues. This CDR3 is CATGLNTEAFF. CDR3 in DNA: TGTGCCACCGGACTTAACACTGAAGCTTTCTTT.

This clonotype was observed many times. The rearrangement uses TRBV6-6 and TRBJ2-7; 8 bases match TRBD1. Trimming took 6 bases from V and 4 from J; bases not matched to a gene: 8. CDR1 is MNHNY and CDR2 is SVGAGI in the germline V gene (reference sequence). The CDR3 loop spans 14 amino acids. CDR3 nucleotide sequence: TGTGCCAGCAGCCCACGAACAGGGGGTTACGAGCAGTACTTC. Translating it yields CASSPRTGGYEQYF.

The sample holds one count of this clonotype. A much bigger clone sits one base away, suggesting this may be a read error. The chain carries TRBV19 and TRBJ2-1, with 12 bases fitting TRBD2. The CDR3 contains 16 residues. Germline loops: CDR1 LNHDA, CDR2 SQIVND (reference sequence). Trimming cost V 2 bases and J 13 bases; bases outside gene matches: 12. This chain's CDR3 is CASSIITSGRNSSQFF. The CDR3 nucleotides are TGTGCCAGTAGTATAATAACTAGCGGGAGGAATTCTAGTCAGTTCTTC.

This clonotype occurred many times. The J gene is TRBJ2-1, the V gene TRBV10-3; a possible D gene is TRBD2 (5 bases). Trimming removed 4 bases from V and 1 base from J, with 11 bases in between. CDR1 is ENHRY, CDR2 SYGVKD, per germline. The CDR3 is 15 amino acids. In nucleotides, the CDR3 is TGTGCCATCAGTGGAGGCGGGCCTTCCTACAATGAGCAGTTCTTC. Encoded protein: CAISGGGPSYNEQFF.

This clonotype was seen many times. The gene calls are TRBV7-2 and TRBJ2-7, with D possibly being TRBD1 (6 bases). The CDR3 loop spans 15 amino acids. V was clipped by 0 bases and J by 4 bases, with 13 bases between them. Germline V gene data show CDR1 as SGHTA and CDR2 as FQGNSA. The DNA for the CDR3 is TGTGCCAGCAGCTTAGCCTCGGGCAGGGGTTACGAGCAGTACTTC. Its translation: CASSLASGRGYEQYF.

This clonotype was counted at least ten times. The chain uses TRBV29-1 and TRBJ1-2; the D gene is possibly TRBD1 (6 bases). Trimming took 4 bases from V and 6 from J, leaving 9 bases between them. Germline CDR1 SQVTM, CDR2 ANQGSEA. This CDR3 has 11 residues. The CDR3 nucleotides read TGCAGCGTTGGGGGGGCTGATGGCTACACCTTC. This translates into CSVGGADGYTF.

This clonotype was recorded at least ten times. The chain uses TRBV28 and TRBJ2-2; a weak D match, TRBD1 (6 bases). The CDR3 extends over 16 amino acids. Deletions cut 9 bases from V and 4 bases from J, with 21 bases between. From germline, CDR1 is MDHEN and CDR2 SYDVKM. CDR3 in amino acids: CASNSGKARGTGELFF. The CDR3 DNA reads TGTGCCAGTAACTCGGGCAAAGCCAGGGGCACCGGGGAGCTGTTTTTT.

The table lists this clonotype with many counts. The V call is TRBV7-2, the J call TRBJ2-5; D is uncertain. The CDR3 is 15 residues long. The V gene's germline CDR1 is SGHTA and CDR2 FQGNSA. Trimming removed 0 bases from V and 2 bases from J, with 10 bases in between. The CDR3 DNA sequence: TGTGCCAGCAGCTTAGCAGGGTCGATACAAGAGACCCAGTACTTC. Its translation is CASSLAGSIQETQYF.

A few counts support this clonotype. The gene calls are TRBV20-1 and TRBJ1-2, with 7 positions matching TRBD1. This CDR3 is built from 14 residues. Germline V CDR1 and CDR2: DFQATT, SNEGSKA (reference sequence). Trimming at V came to 0 bases and at J to 0 bases, leaving 1 base not matched to a gene. CDR3 protein: CSARDGTANYGYTF. In DNA form, the CDR3 reads TGCAGTGCTAGAGATGGGACAGCTAACTATGGCTACACCTTC.

V usage is TRBV7-2 and J usage is TRBJ2-3; 8 bases line up with TRBD1. Germline CDR1 SGHTA, CDR2 FQGNSA. This CDR3 has 15 residues. V lost 4 bases, J lost 5 bases, and 8 bases stayed unmatched. The CDR3 nucleotides are TGTGCCAGCAGCTACGGACAGGGCAGGATAGATACGCAGTATTTT. It encodes CASSYGQGRIDTQYF.

This clonotype was detected ten times or more. The CDR3 here is CASSSTGDLYGYTF. For the CDR3, the DNA is TGTGCCAGCAGCTCGACAGGGGACCTCTATGGCTACACCTTC. The rearrangement joins TRBV7-2 to TRBJ1-2, with 8 bases that match TRBD1. CDR3 length: 14 residues. Trimming removed 4 bases from V and 4 bases from J; junction bases left unmatched: 5. The germline V gene encodes CDR1 SGHTA and CDR2 FQGNSA.

Turning to this clonotype: Being one base from a much bigger clone, this may be a read error. The CDR3 DNA sequence: TGTGCCAGCAGCCGGGACTACAATGAGCAGTTCTTC. This encodes CASSRDYNEQFF. The rearrangement links TRBV6-5 to TRBJ2-1; TRBD2 might be the D (5 bases). There are 12 residues in the CDR3. Per germline, CDR1 MNHEY and CDR2 SVGAGI. The V and J ends lost 6 bases and 3 bases respectively, with 6 bases between them.

This clonotype was detected once. The V and J genes are TRBV20-1 and TRBJ2-4, with a weak D call TRBD1 (7 bases). This CDR3 is built from 11 residues. Per the germline V gene, CDR1 is DFQATT and CDR2 is SNEGSKA (reference sequence). V shed 4 bases and J shed 8 bases, with 9 bases lying between them. The CDR3 here is CSATRGDIQYF. As DNA, the CDR3 is TGCAGTGCTACCAGGGGGGACATTCAGTACTTC.

This clonotype showed up many times. The chain couples TRBV11-3 to TRBJ1-2, with 9 bases aligning to TRBD1. The CDR3 extends over 14 amino acids. V was pared by 0 bases and J by 7 bases, with 3 bases of the junction left unmatched. Germline V lookup: CDR1 SGHNT, CDR2 YENEEA. CDR3 DNA: TGTGCCAGCAGCTTAGATGGGACAGGGTTTGGCTACACCTTC. This translates into CASSLDGTGFGYTF.

This clonotype was observed many times. The chain joins TRBV12-3 or TRBV12-4 to TRBJ2-7, with D possibly TRBD1 on 6 matching bases. The length of the CDR3 is 14 residues. V gave up 5 bases and J gave up 0 bases, with 11 bases separating them. CDR3 nucleotides: TGTGCCAGCAGTGCCGGGACACACTCCTACGAGCAGTACTTC. This encodes CASSAGTHSYEQYF.

This clonotype has only a few counts. The chain couples TRBV29-1 to TRBJ2-3; TRBD2 matches 8 bases. CDR1 and CDR2 (germline): SQVTM, ANQGSEA. The CDR3 sequence is 15 residues long. V lost 7 bases to trimming and J lost 4 bases; unmatched junction nucleotides: 13. CDR3 sequence: CSGFLSGRGSDTQYF. CDR3 nucleotides: TGCAGCGGGTTTTTAAGCGGGAGAGGCTCAGATACGCAGTATTTT.

V gene TRBV2 combines with J gene TRBJ2-2; D is possibly TRBD1 (5 bases). The germline V gene has CDR1 SNHLY and CDR2 FYNNEI. The CDR3 is 15 amino acids. V was shortened by 7 bases and J by 1 base, with 13 bases between the two germline ends. The CDR3 region is CASKTETVNTGELFF. The CDR3 DNA is TGTGCCAGCAAGACGGAGACAGTGAACACCGGGGAGCTGTTTTTT.

This clonotype showed up many times. The chain has TRBV30 and TRBJ1-5; D unresolved. This CDR3 has 13 residues. Germline lookup yields CDR1 GTSNPN and CDR2 SVGIG (reference sequence). Trimming took 2 bases from V and 5 from J, leaving 10 bases between them. The CDR3 sequence is CAWSLKDDQPQHF. The CDR3 DNA follows: TGTGCCTGGAGTCTTAAGGACGATCAGCCCCAGCATTTT. The full variable domain, in which reference TRBV30 and TRBJ1-5 provide the parts outside the CDR3, is SQTIHQWPATLVQPVGSPLSLECTVEGTSNPNLYWYRQAAGRGLQLLFYSVGIGQISSEVPQNLSASRPQDRQFILSSKKLLLSDSGFYLCAWSLKDDQPQHFGDGTRLSIL.

This clonotype was counted ten times or more. J is TRBJ2-5 and V is TRBV7-2; weak D call: TRBD2 (6 bases). Germline assignment: CDR1 SGHTA and CDR2 FQGNSA. The CDR3 sequence is 14 residues long. Deletions cut 2 bases from V and 4 bases from J, with 11 bases between. CDR3 nucleotide sequence: TGTGCCAGCAGCTTAAGTATCGGGGGAGAGACCCAGTACTTC. Its translation is CASSLSIGGETQYF.

In this sample, this clonotype turned up many times. This chain connects TRBV11-3 to TRBJ2-1, with D perhaps matching TRBD1 (6 bases). The CDR3 is 14 residues long. The V gene lost 0 bases and the J gene lost 7 bases, with 10 bases spanning the gap. Germline-derived CDR1 and CDR2 are SGHNT and YENEEA. The CDR3 bases are TGTGCCAGCAGCTTAGACCCAGGGGTGAATGAGCAGTTCTTC. It yields the protein CASSLDPGVNEQFF.